This T cell receptor beta chain was documented in a study of post-analysis software for immune sequencing data. Whole-study findings and limits: Pronounced co-clustering by F measure was evident among identically batched samples. In patients, 4 to 6 TRBV segments were more frequent than in controls, with TRBV5-6, TRBV5-1 and TRBV20-1 among them.

Incorporated into the TCR beta cDNA libraries were unique molecular identifiers, which served to reduce PCR and sequencing biases. It was from roughly 1 to 10 million T cells that 500,000 to 600,000 cDNA molecules came. TCRdb recomputed calls from the PCR reads with MiXCR, one row per CDR3 protein. The data hold 350,000 to 500,000 distinct CDR3 sequences, with approximately 38% observed a single time. For this clonotype: Antigen: not known.

The germline V gene has CDR1 LGHNA and CDR2 YSLEER. Germline trimming cut 3 bases from V and 4 bases from J; bases unmatched to any gene: 6. The CDR3 is 15 amino acids. The sequenced sample consisted of blood. The receptor was derived from a girl aged 2 to 10 with multiple sclerosis. The rearrangement links TRBV4-3 to TRBJ2-4; 7 bases fit TRBD1. CDR3 residues: CASSQGTVRKNIQYF. The DNA of the CDR3 is TGCGCCAGCAGCCAGGGGACAGTTAGGAAAAACATTCAGTACTTC.